Shown below are 28 T cell receptor beta chains from a single sample sequenced in a study of human thymus T cells. The table came from immunoSEQ multiplex PCR; TCRdb's copy has only in-frame clones and leaves some out. The sample shows 55,000 to 85,000 clones, 85% to 95% of them seen only once. Resections were taken during corrective heart surgery, and the thymus tissue came from these. Sequences were obtained from thymus tissue. All receptors come from a girl less than two years old with a congenital heart defect but otherwise immunologically healthy.

The chain combines TRBV6-6 with TRBJ1-4, with no clear D. This CDR3 is built from 14 residues. Germline V gives CDR1 MNHNY, CDR2 SVGAGI (reference sequence). V was trimmed by 0 bases and J by 3 bases, leaving 5 bases between them. The DNA of the CDR3 is TGTGCCAGCAGTTACTCGCCAGCTAATGAAAAACTGTTTTTT. This sequence encodes CASSYSPANEKLFF.

This rearrangement joins TRBV7-8 to TRBJ1-1; D gene ambiguous. The germline V gene encodes CDR1 SGHVS and CDR2 FQNEAQ. V was pared by 4 bases and J by 0 bases, with 12 bases between. This CDR3 region has 15 residues. CDR3 loop: CASSSERSVNTEAFF. The CDR3, as DNA: TGTGCCAGCAGCTCAGAGCGGAGTGTGAACACTGAAGCTTTCTTT.

The CDR3 loop is CASSLSGKETQYF. The DNA of the CDR3 is TGTGCCAGCAGCCTCAGCGGGAAAGAGACCCAGTACTTC. The chain combines TRBV6-1 with TRBJ2-5, with 7 bases aligning to TRBD2. V gave up 6 bases and J gave up 3 bases; unmatched junction bases: 4. Per the germline V gene, CDR1 is MNHNS and CDR2 is SASEGT. The CDR3 is 13 amino acids.

This clone was counted once. The J gene is TRBJ2-7, the V gene TRBV14, with D tentatively TRBD2 (6 bases). With 1 base removed from V and 7 bases from J, the gap between germline ends came to 23 bases. CDR3 length: 17 residues. Germline loops: CDR1 SGHDN, CDR2 FVKESK. The CDR3 DNA sequence: TGTGCCAGCAGCCAAGGGACCCGGCCGCCGCCTCGGGGGGAGCAGTACTTC. Amino acid sequence: CASSQGTRPPPRGEQYF.

The V and J genes are TRBV7-9 and TRBJ2-5; D is unresolved. The CDR3 covers 14 residues. CDR1 SEHNR and CDR2 FQNEAQ come from the germline V gene (reference sequence). V was clipped by 1 base and J by 2 bases, with 8 bases between them. The CDR3 loop reads CASSLDSPQETQYF. The CDR3, as DNA: TGTGCCAGCAGCTTAGACAGCCCGCAAGAGACCCAGTACTTC.

This chain links TRBV4-3 with TRBJ2-2; D is unresolved. Germline CDR1 and CDR2: LGHNA and YSLEER. The CDR3 loop spans 17 amino acids. Between the trimmed V and J ends, which lost 4 bases and 6 bases, there was a span of 21 bases. CDR3 DNA: TGCGCCAGCAGCCCGAAAGGTGGCTACCCTAGGTCCGGGGAGCTGTTTTTT. Translation: CASSPKGGYPRSGELFF.

The chain combines TRBV18 with TRBJ2-7; D is possibly TRBD1 (6 bases). The germline CDR1 and CDR2 sequences are KGHSH and LQKENI. The CDR3 runs 16 residues. V was clipped by 3 bases and J by 2 bases, with 17 bases between them. CDR3 residues: CASSPPSRTATYEQYF. The CDR3 DNA is TGTGCCAGCTCACCTCCCTCCCGGACAGCGACCTACGAGCAGTACTTC.

The chain links TRBV23-1 to TRBJ2-3, with 9 bases matching TRBD2. TRBV23-1 is recorded as an ORF, its role being uncertain. CDR3 size: 15 residues. Trimming took 4 bases from V and 9 from J; bases not matched to a gene: 11. CDR3 coding DNA: TGCGCCAGCAGTCGAAATTCGGCGGGAGGGTGGACGCAGTATTTT. Amino acid sequence: CASSRNSAGGWTQYF.

The chain has TRBV16 and TRBJ2-3, with D possibly being TRBD1 or TRBD2 (5 bases each). Trimming removed 4 bases at V and 6 bases at J, with 14 bases between. This CDR3 has 14 amino acids. CDR1 and CDR2 (germline): KGHSY, FQNENV. This CDR3 reads CASSPRGAHDTQYF. The CDR3 DNA is TGTGCCAGCAGCCCCCGGGGCGCACATGATACGCAGTATTTT. The full variable domain, with the rest looked up from reference TRBV16 and TRBJ2-3, is GEEVAQTPKHLVRGEGQKAKLYCAPIKGHSYVFWYQQVLKNEFKFLISFQNENVFDETGMPKERFSAKCLPNSPCSLEIQATKLEDSAVYFCASSPRGAHDTQYFGPGTRLTVL.

The J gene is TRBJ1-1, the V gene TRBV15; no clear D. The CDR3 consists of 16 residues. The V and J ends lost 5 bases and 1 base respectively, with 17 bases between them. Germline CDR1 is LNHNV and CDR2 is YYDKDF (reference sequence). The CDR3: CATSGTVFQPNTEAFF. CDR3 DNA sequence: TGTGCCACCAGCGGAACAGTCTTTCAGCCGAACACTGAAGCTTTCTTT.

DNA for the CDR3: TGCGCCAGCAGCTGGCACCCAGGGGACGGAGACACTGAAGCTTTCTTT. It translates to CASSWHPGDGDTEAFF. This rearrangement joins TRBV5-1 to TRBJ1-1; a possible D gene is TRBD1 (6 bases). This CDR3 region has 16 residues. The germline gives CDR1 SGHRS, CDR2 YFSETQ. V was pared by 3 bases and J by 3 bases, with 18 bases between.

The chain joins TRBV7-9 to TRBJ1-2, with TRBD1 identical over 8 bases. The germline gives CDR1 SEHNR, CDR2 FQNEAQ (reference sequence). After removal of 1 base from V and 3 bases from J, the junction contained 4 bases not matched to a gene. The CDR3 consists of 15 residues. The DNA of the CDR3 is TGTGCCAGCAGCTTAGAATCGGGACAGGACTATGGCTACACCTTC. It specifies CASSLESGQDYGYTF.

The chain employs TRBV19 and TRBJ1-5; D remains unclear. The CDR3 is 16 residues long. Germline V gene data show CDR1 as LNHDA and CDR2 as SQIVND (reference sequence). V lost 7 bases to trimming and J lost 0 bases, with 16 bases between them. This CDR3 is CASTPGAADSNQPQHF. The CDR3 region has the DNA TGTGCCAGTACCCCCGGTGCAGCCGATAGCAATCAGCCCCAGCATTTT.

The rearrangement joins TRBV18 to TRBJ2-5, with D perhaps TRBD1 or TRBD2 (5 bases each). The CDR3 consists of 14 residues. Germline values: CDR1 KGHSH, CDR2 LQKENI. Trimming stripped 2 bases from V and 9 bases from J, with 16 bases between. The CDR3 loop is CASSPGTSKGSQYF. DNA of the CDR3: TGTGCCAGCTCACCAGGGACCTCCAAGGGTTCCCAGTACTTC.

A single count supports this clone. The rearrangement links TRBV19 to TRBJ2-1; D may be TRBD2 (5 bases). Germline V lookup: CDR1 LNHDA, CDR2 SQIVND (reference sequence). Trimming stripped 6 bases from V and 10 bases from J, with 19 bases between. The CDR3 spans 14 residues. The CDR3 reads CASSLRTVPGEQFF. The CDR3 DNA reads TGTGCCAGTAGCCTTCGGACTGTCCCCGGCGAGCAGTTCTTC.

This chain connects TRBV28 to TRBJ2-5; 8 bases fit TRBD1. Germline V gene sequence: CDR1 MDHEN, CDR2 SYDVKM. Trimming took 2 bases from V and 5 from J; bases not matched to a gene: 7. This CDR3 has 15 amino acids. CDR3 protein: CASSLHAGGAETQYF. The CDR3, as DNA: TGTGCCAGCAGTTTACACGCAGGGGGCGCGGAGACCCAGTACTTC.

V and J are TRBV4-1 and TRBJ2-1, with D unresolved. Germline V lookup: CDR1 MGHRA, CDR2 YSYEKL. This CDR3 has 15 residues. V was trimmed by 5 bases and J by 8 bases, leaving 19 bases between them. CDR3 protein: CASSLNYPDPDEQFF. DNA for the CDR3: TGCGCCAGCAGCTTAAACTATCCCGACCCCGATGAGCAGTTCTTC.

The chain joins TRBV7-6 to TRBJ2-7; no definite D call. Germline V CDR1 and CDR2: SGHVS, FNYEAQ. The CDR3 totals 15 residues. Between the trimmed V and J ends, which lost 5 bases and 4 bases, there was a span of 18 bases. CDR3 sequence (DNA): TGTGCCAGCAGCCTCGGCAAGGGTTGGGGTTACGAGCAGTACTTC. Amino acid sequence: CASSLGKGWGYEQYF.

This sequence joins TRBV29-1 and TRBJ1-2; 9 bases are shared with TRBD1. V was pared by 3 bases and J by 5 bases, with 7 bases of the junction left unmatched. CDR1 and CDR2 (germline): SQVTM, ANQGSEA. The CDR3 is made up of 14 amino acids. DNA of the CDR3: TGCAGCGTTGAGGACAGGGGCGAACAGTATGGCTACACCTTC. It translates to CSVEDRGEQYGYTF.

This clone was recorded a few times. This rearrangement joins TRBV6-1 to TRBJ2-7; 8 bases match TRBD1. The V and J ends lost 4 bases and 7 bases, in that order; junction bases with no gene match: 12. CDR1 and CDR2 (germline): MNHNS, SASEGT. The CDR3 loop spans 15 amino acids. CDR3 amino acids: CASSGPGQEKSEQYF. For the CDR3, the DNA is TGTGCCAGCAGTGGACCGGGACAGGAAAAGTCGGAGCAGTACTTC.

This clone has a single count. V and J are TRBV13 and TRBJ1-2; D might be TRBD1 (6 bases). CDR3 length: 15 residues. From germline, CDR1 is PRHDT and CDR2 FYEKMQ (reference sequence). Trimming left V 4 bases short and J 0 bases short, with 12 bases between. The CDR3 spells CASSSAGHPNYGYTF. CDR3 nucleotide sequence: TGTGCCAGCAGCTCCGCGGGACACCCTAACTATGGCTACACCTTC. Full variable domain (rest looked up from reference TRBV13 and TRBJ1-2): AAGVIQSPRHLIKEKRETATLKCYPIPRHDTVYWYQQGPGQDPQFLISFYEKMQSDKGSIPDRFSAQQFSDYHSELNMSSLELGDSALYFCASSSAGHPNYGYTFGSGTRLTVV.

The J gene is TRBJ2-7, the V gene TRBV9; D remains ambiguous. The CDR3 loop spans 14 amino acids. V was cut by 4 bases and J by 0 bases, with 11 bases left in between. CDR1 SGDLS and CDR2 YYNGEE come from the germline V gene. This CDR3 is CASSPLPGSYEQYF. CDR3 bases: TGTGCCAGCAGCCCCCTCCCGGGCTCCTACGAGCAGTACTTC.

The V and J genes are TRBV28 and TRBJ2-7; tentatively, D is TRBD1 (6 bases). This CDR3 comprises 16 residues. The germline CDR1 and CDR2 sequences are MDHEN and SYDVKM. V shed 8 bases and J shed 0 bases, with 20 bases lying between them. This chain's CDR3 is CASGPSGHPSSYEQYF. The CDR3 DNA reads TGTGCCAGCGGTCCCTCGGGACATCCGAGCTCCTACGAGCAGTACTTC.

V is TRBV4-1 and J is TRBJ2-3; 7 positions match TRBD2. Trimming at V came to 5 bases and at J to 0 bases, leaving 5 bases not matched to a gene. The CDR3 is 15 residues long. Germline-derived CDR1 and CDR2 are MGHRA and YSYEKL. The CDR3 here is CASSFTSASTDTQYF. The CDR3 coding sequence is TGCGCCAGCAGCTTCACTAGCGCCAGCACAGATACGCAGTATTTT.

V gene TRBV4-2 combines with J gene TRBJ2-5; D assignment may be TRBD1 or TRBD2 (5 bases each). This CDR3 has 16 residues. Germline V gives CDR1 LGHNA, CDR2 YNFKEQ. The V end was cut by 1 base, the J end by 5 bases, with 17 bases between. The CDR3 reads CASSQGDHRFRETQYF. The CDR3 coding sequence is TGTGCCAGCAGCCAAGGGGACCACAGGTTCCGGGAGACCCAGTACTTC.

This chain's CDR3 is CASSQGPFNSNQPQHF. The CDR3 DNA reads as TGTGCCAGCTCACAGGGGCCATTCAATAGCAATCAGCCCCAGCATTTT. This chain uses TRBV18 with TRBJ1-5; tentatively, D is TRBD1 (5 bases). This CDR3 region has 16 residues. V lost 4 bases and J 0 bases, leaving 13 bases between the germline ends. Germline CDR1 reads KGHSH; CDR2 reads LQKENI. Looking up the rest from reference TRBV18 and TRBJ1-5 gives the full variable domain: NAGVMQNPRHLVRRRGQEARLRCSPMKGHSHVYWYRQLPEEGLKFMVYLQKENIIDESGMPKERFSAEFPKEGPSILRIQQVVRGDSAAYFCASSQGPFNSNQPQHFGDGTRLSIL.

V gene TRBV7-6 combines with J gene TRBJ1-1; no reliable D call. CDR1 and CDR2 from the germline V gene are SGHVS and FNYEAQ. This CDR3 contains 13 residues. V lost 1 base and J 1 base, leaving 4 bases between the germline ends. The CDR3 coding sequence is TGTGCCAGCAGCTTAGGGGCGAACACTGAAGCTTTCTTT. Residues: CASSLGANTEAFF.

This chain joins TRBV4-2 and TRBJ2-7; TRBD2 aligns across 13 bases. CDR1 and CDR2 from the germline V gene are LGHNA and YNFKEQ. This CDR3 is 16 amino acids long. The ends lost 4 bases at V and 2 bases at J; junction bases unmatched: 5. Written as DNA, the CDR3 is TGTGCCAGCAGCCCAACAGGACTAGCGGGAGCCTACGAGCAGTACTTC. This gives the protein CASSPTGLAGAYEQYF.